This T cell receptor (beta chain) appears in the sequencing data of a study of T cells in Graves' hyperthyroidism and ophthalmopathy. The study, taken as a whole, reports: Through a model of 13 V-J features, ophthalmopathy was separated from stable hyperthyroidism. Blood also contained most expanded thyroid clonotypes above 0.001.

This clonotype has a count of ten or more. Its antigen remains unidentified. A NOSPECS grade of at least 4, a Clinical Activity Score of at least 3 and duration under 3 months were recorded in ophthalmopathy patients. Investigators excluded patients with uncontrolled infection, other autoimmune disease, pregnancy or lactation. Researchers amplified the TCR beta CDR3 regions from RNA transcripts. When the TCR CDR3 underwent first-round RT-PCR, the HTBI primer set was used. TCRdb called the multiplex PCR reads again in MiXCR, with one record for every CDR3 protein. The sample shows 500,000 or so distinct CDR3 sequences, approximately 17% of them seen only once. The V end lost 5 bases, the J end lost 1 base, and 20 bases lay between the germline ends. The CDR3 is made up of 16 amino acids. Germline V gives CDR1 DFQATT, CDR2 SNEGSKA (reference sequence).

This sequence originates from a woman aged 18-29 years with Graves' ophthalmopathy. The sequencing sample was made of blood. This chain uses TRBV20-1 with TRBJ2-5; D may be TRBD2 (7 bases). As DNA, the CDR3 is TGCAGTGCTCCAATACGGTGGGGGGGGCGCCAAGAGACCCAGTACTTC. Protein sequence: CSAPIRWGGRQETQYF.